Below are 13 T cell receptor beta chains sequenced from a single sample in a study of regulatory dendritic cells for organ transplantation. Sequencing used immunoSEQ multiplex PCR; TCRdb keeps in-frame clones, though not all of them. This table holds 12,000 or so clones, roughly two thirds found once. The sequencing sample was made of memory CD8+ T cells from blood. Noted subset: CD45RO+ memory T cells. The receptor source for this set is a human donor in good health.

The chain uses TRBV11-2 and TRBJ2-5; D might be TRBD2 (6 bases). Germline values: CDR1 SGHAT, CDR2 FQNNGV. The CDR3 spans 16 residues. Trimming pared 0 bases from V and 5 bases from J, leaving 16 bases between. The CDR3 nucleotides read TGTGCCAGCAGCTTAGATCTAACCGGGAGTGGGGAGACCCAGTACTTC. Translating gives CASSLDLTGSGETQYF.

This chain connects TRBV27 to TRBJ2-7; 10 bases are shared with TRBD1. Germline assignment: CDR1 MNHEY and CDR2 SMNVEV (reference sequence). The CDR3 loop spans 15 amino acids. V dropped 5 bases and J dropped 2; count of bases not matched to a gene: 6. The CDR3 DNA is TGTGCCAGCAGTCTCGGACAGGGGGGGACCTACGAGCAGTACTTC. Translating gives CASSLGQGGTYEQYF.

CDR3 region: CASSFGTANTEAFF. DNA for the CDR3: TGTGCCAGTAGTTTCGGGACAGCGAACACTGAAGCTTTCTTT. The chain joins TRBV19 to TRBJ1-1; 7 bases agree with TRBD1. V was clipped by 5 bases and J by 1 base; unmatched bases: 4. Germline V gene lookup returns CDR1 LNHDA and CDR2 SQIVND (reference sequence). CDR3 length equals 14 residues.

The chain has TRBV21-1 and TRBJ2-3; TRBD2 is taken as the D call from the table, unchecked against the DNA. TRBV21-1 is a listed pseudogene. There are 18 residues in the CDR3. CDR3 residues: CASSKALPLAGVSDTQYF. CDR3 DNA: TGTGCCAGCAGCAAAGCGCTTCCACTAGCGGGAGTTTCAGATACGCAGTATTTT.

This clone was found a few times. V and J are TRBV4-1 and TRBJ2-7; no clear D. CDR3 size: 15 residues. Trimming removed 1 base from V and 2 bases from J, with 12 bases in between. Per germline, CDR1 MGHRA and CDR2 YSYEKL. As DNA, the CDR3 is TGCGCCAGCAGCCAAGCCCCCGGGTACACCTACGAGCAGTACTTC. It specifies CASSQAPGYTYEQYF.

The rearrangement joins TRBV6-6 to TRBJ1-4, with D possibly TRBD1 on 6 matching bases. V lost 8 bases to trimming and J lost 4 bases, with 14 bases between them. The germline V gene has CDR1 MNHNY and CDR2 SVGAGI (reference sequence). The CDR3 spans 14 residues. This CDR3 reads CASDLTGNNEKLFF. The CDR3 nucleotides read TGTGCCAGCGACCTTACAGGGAATAATGAAAAACTGTTTTTT.

Concerning this clone: One junction end does not reproduce the germline sequence, and a read error may be involved. This chain connects TRBV7-7 to TRBJ2-7; TRBD1 is a possible D gene (5 bases). CDR3 length: 14 residues. The V gene's germline CDR1 is SSHAT and CDR2 FNYEAQ (reference sequence). The CDR3 spells CASSFRLGDYEQYF. CDR3 in DNA: TGTGCTAGCAGCTTCAGGCTAGGGGACTACGAGCAGTACTTC. The full variable domain, in which reference TRBV7-7 and TRBJ2-7 provide the parts outside the CDR3, is GAGVSQSPRYKVTKRGQDVTLRCDPISSHATLYWYQQALGQGPEFLTYFNYEAQPDKSGLPSDRFSAERPEGSISTLTIQRTEQRDSAMYRCASSFRLGDYEQYFGPGTRLTVT.

In its sample, this clone was seen once. J is TRBJ2-7 and V is TRBV27; the D gene is possibly TRBD2 (6 bases). CDR3 size: 14 residues. Germline V gives CDR1 MNHEY, CDR2 SMNVEV (reference sequence). The V and J ends lost 3 bases and 2 bases respectively, with 11 bases between them. The CDR3 spells CASSFVGGTYEQYF. CDR3 nucleotide sequence: TGTGCCAGCAGTTTTGTCGGGGGAACCTACGAGCAGTACTTC.

This clone was detected only a few times. The chain links TRBV5-4 to TRBJ2-7, with a tentative D call TRBD1 (5 bases). The CDR3 totals 13 residues. Germline V lookup: CDR1 SGHNT, CDR2 YYREEE (reference sequence). Trimming stripped 3 bases from V and 1 base from J, with 8 bases between. The CDR3 reads CASSSQGSYEQYF. CDR3 nucleotide sequence: TGTGCCAGCAGCTCTCAGGGTTCCTACGAGCAGTACTTC. The whole variable domain, filled in from reference TRBV5-4 and TRBJ2-7, reads ETGVTQSPTHLIKTRGQQVTLRCSSQSGHNTVSWYQQALGQGPQFIFQYYREEENGRGNFPPRFSGLQFPNYSSELNVNALELDDSALYLCASSSQGSYEQYFGPGTRLTVT.

This clone was observed a handful of times. V is TRBV6-4 and J is TRBJ2-3; no clear D gene. CDR1 is MRHNA, CDR2 SNTAGT, per germline. V was clipped by 4 bases and J by 0 bases, with 11 bases between them. The CDR3 has 15 residues. Here the CDR3 reads CASSASPGSTDTQYF. CDR3 nucleotide sequence: TGTGCCAGCAGTGCCTCTCCCGGGAGCACAGATACGCAGTATTTT.

This clone is labeled as medium-sized. Here the CDR3 reads CASSASGRAGNEQFF. CDR3 in DNA: TGTGCCAGCAGCGCCAGCGGGAGGGCCGGCAATGAGCAGTTCTTC. The rearrangement uses TRBV9 and TRBJ2-1; TRBD2 aligns across 10 bases. CDR1 and CDR2 from the germline V gene are SGDLS and YYNGEE. The CDR3 covers 15 residues. With 3 bases clipped from V and 6 bases from J, the junction kept 6 bases outside the gene matches.

By sample share, this clone is medium-sized (0.01 to 0.1%). The chain has TRBV6-1 and TRBJ2-7; D call uncertain. The germline gives CDR1 MNHNS, CDR2 SASEGT. The CDR3 totals 19 residues. V was shortened by 1 base and J by 3 bases, with 25 bases between the two germline ends. The CDR3 nucleotides read TGTGCCAGCAGTGAAGAGATCGAGTCAAGGCGGCCCTACGGCTACGAGCAGTACTTC. Its translation: CASSEEIESRRPYGYEQYF.

This sequence joins TRBV5-4 and TRBJ1-2, with 10 nucleotides matching TRBD1. Losses at the gene ends were 5 bases for V and 4 bases for J; bases not matched to a gene: 8. Germline V gene data show CDR1 as SGHNT and CDR2 as YYREEE (reference sequence). This CDR3 contains 15 residues. The CDR3 is CASRGLGQGGYGYTF. The CDR3 DNA reads as TGTGCCAGCAGGGGCCTAGGACAGGGGGGCTATGGCTACACCTTC.